Listed here is a single T cell receptor (beta chain). Its target is unknown. Here immunoSEQ multiplex PCR was the method, and the copy in TCRdb shows in-frame clones only, minus some. This sample has around 700,000 clones, with under 80% found just once. The sample is drawn from a study of shared clonotypes between healthy human individuals. Study-wide results and caveats: Among a handful of donors, about 5% of naive CD4 clonotypes were found in common. On the whole, naive subsets had larger estimated richness than memory subsets had.

The CDR3 contains 15 residues. In germline, CDR1 is LNHDA, CDR2 SQIVND (reference sequence). Trimming cost V 3 bases and J 3 bases, with 14 bases left between them. The clonotype was recovered from a woman in her twenties or thirties in good health. Specimen: memory CD4+ T cells sorted from blood. This sample's subset: CD45RA-negative fraction. V usage is TRBV19 and J usage is TRBJ1-1; D might be TRBD1 (5 bases). The CDR3 protein is CASSIPGTTDTEAFF. The CDR3 coding sequence is TGTGCCAGTAGTATTCCCGGGACCACCGACACTGAAGCTTTCTTT. Full variable domain (rest looked up from reference TRBV19 and TRBJ1-1): DGGITQSPKYLFRKEGQNVTLSCEQNLNHDAMYWYRQDPGQGLRLIYYSQIVNDFQKGDIAEGYSVSREKKESFPLTVTSAQKNPTAFYLCASSIPGTTDTEAFFGQGTRLTVV.